This TCR beta chain originates from a study of identical twins. Study-wide points: Without tracking the same donors, conclusions rested on cross-sectional statistical analysis.

One entry per CDR3 protein, called by TCRdb with MiXCR from the 5' RACE reads. The table shows roughly 1,500,000 distinct CDR3 sequences, with more than 30% occurring only once. V lost 8 bases, J lost 12 bases, and 10 bases stayed unmatched. The V gene's germline CDR1 is MDHEN and CDR2 SYDVKM. This CDR3 is 13 amino acids long. A word on this clonotype: The antigen remains unidentified.

Sequences were obtained from cord blood. The chain is built from TRBV28 and TRBJ2-1; 10 nucleotides match TRBD2. The receptor's source is a newborn girl in good health. The CDR3 protein is CASGQAGGSGQFF. DNA for the CDR3: TGTGCCAGCGGTCAAGCGGGAGGGAGTGGGCAGTTCTTC.